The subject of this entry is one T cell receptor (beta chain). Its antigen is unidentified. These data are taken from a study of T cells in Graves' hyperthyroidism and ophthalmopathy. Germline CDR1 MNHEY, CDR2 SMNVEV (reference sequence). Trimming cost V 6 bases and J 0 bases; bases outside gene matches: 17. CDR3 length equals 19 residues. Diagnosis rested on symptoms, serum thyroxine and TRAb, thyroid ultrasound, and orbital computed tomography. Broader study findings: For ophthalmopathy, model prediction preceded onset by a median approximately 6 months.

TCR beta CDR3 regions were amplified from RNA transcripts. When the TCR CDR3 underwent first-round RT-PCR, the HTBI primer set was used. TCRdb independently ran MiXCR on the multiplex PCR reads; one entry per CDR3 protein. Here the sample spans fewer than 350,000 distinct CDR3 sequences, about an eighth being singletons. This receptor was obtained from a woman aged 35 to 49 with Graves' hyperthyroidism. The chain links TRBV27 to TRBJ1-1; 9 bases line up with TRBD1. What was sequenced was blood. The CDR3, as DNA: TGTGCCAGCAGCTCTCCTCCCGGGACAGGGCCGATAATGAACACTGAAGCTTTCTTT. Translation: CASSSPPGTGPIMNTEAFF.